This T cell receptor (beta chain) was captured by sequencing in a study of shared clonotypes between healthy human individuals. Turning to the study itself: The study enrolled a couple of women and three men aged 18 to 49. General observations from the study: Against clonotypes common to all four donors, non-shared ones had lower generation probabilities. Estimated richness was generally greater in naive than memory subsets.

Produced via immunoSEQ multiplex PCR; TCRdb's table is partial and in-frame only. The table records roughly 2.1 million clones, just over 90% of them present only once. Positive CCR7 selection of CD45RO-negative cells yielded the naive CD8 cells, and terminally differentiated effector memory CD45RA+ cells were excluded. About this clone itself: Its antigen remains unknown.

V lost 3 bases and J lost 3; bases outside the gene matches: 11. This CDR3 has 17 residues. Germline V gene lookup returns CDR1 LGHNA and CDR2 YNFKEQ. The specimen sequenced was naive CD8+ T cells from PBMCs. This receptor was taken from a man aged 18-30 years in good health. Some clones in this sample may be carry-over from other donors' samples. V gene TRBV4-2 combines with J gene TRBJ2-7; TRBD2 agrees at 10 bases. The CDR3 protein is CASSQEVLVAGGYEQYF. In DNA, the CDR3 is TGTGCCAGCAGCCAGGAGGTACTTGTAGCGGGGGGCTACGAGCAGTACTTC.